The clone carrying this T cell receptor (beta chain) was observed many times. Its antigen is as yet unknown. The V and J ends lost 3 bases and 2 bases respectively, with 9 bases between them. CDR1 and CDR2 from the germline V gene are KGHSH and LQKENI. The CDR3 is 14 amino acids. Ranging in age from roughly 6 to 95, the donors were healthy Caucasian individuals from Russia. The sample is drawn from a study of blood T cells in healthy people across ages. Findings and caveats of the study: Long-lived donors had more naive CD4+ cells and higher diversity than aged donors.

For the second PCR, which ran for about 7 to 11 cycles, a sample-barcoded 5' primer and a J-beta primer mix were used. TCRdb independently ran MiXCR on the 5' RACE reads; one entry per CDR3 protein. The profile shows roughly 500,000 distinct CDR3 sequences, roughly 28% of them singletons. The chain joins TRBV18 to TRBJ2-3; a possible D gene is TRBD2 (6 bases). This TCR came from a woman aged 70-85 years in good health. Input material: blood. The CDR3, as DNA: TGTGCCAGCTCACCGAGCGGGCTCACAGATACGCAGTATTTT. Its translation is CASSPSGLTDTQYF.